Only one count was recorded for the clone carrying this T cell receptor beta chain. This entry comes from a study of T cell changes during pregnancy in multiple sclerosis. The CDR3 has 15 amino acids. V shed 7 bases and J 5 bases; nucleotides not matched to a gene: 9. In germline, CDR1 is SGHTA, CDR2 FQGNSA. Here immunoSEQ multiplex PCR was the method, and the copy in TCRdb shows in-frame clones only, minus some. The profile covers about 80,000 clones, with approximately 90% appearing a single time and 2.6% taken by the ten largest. The TCR comes from a female donor with multiple sclerosis, enrolled in a pregnancy study. The genes are TRBV7-2 and TRBJ2-7; TRBD2 agrees at 12 bases. Source: peripheral blood, taken before pregnancy. In DNA form, the CDR3 reads TGTGCCAGCAACAAACTAGCGGGAGGCGTCAACGAGCAGTACTTC. Its protein is CASNKLAGGVNEQYF.